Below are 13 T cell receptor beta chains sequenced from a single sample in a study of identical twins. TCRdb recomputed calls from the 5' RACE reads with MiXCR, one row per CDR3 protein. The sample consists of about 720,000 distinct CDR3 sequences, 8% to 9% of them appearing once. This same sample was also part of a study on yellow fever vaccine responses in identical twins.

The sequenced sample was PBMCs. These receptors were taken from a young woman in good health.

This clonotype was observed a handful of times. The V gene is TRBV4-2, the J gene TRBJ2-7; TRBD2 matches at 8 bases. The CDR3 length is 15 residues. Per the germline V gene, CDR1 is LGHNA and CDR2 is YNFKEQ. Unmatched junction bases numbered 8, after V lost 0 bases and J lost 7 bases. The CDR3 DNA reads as TGTGCCAGCAGCCAAGACCGAGCGGGAGAGGGAGAGCAGTACTTC. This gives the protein CASSQDRAGEGEQYF.

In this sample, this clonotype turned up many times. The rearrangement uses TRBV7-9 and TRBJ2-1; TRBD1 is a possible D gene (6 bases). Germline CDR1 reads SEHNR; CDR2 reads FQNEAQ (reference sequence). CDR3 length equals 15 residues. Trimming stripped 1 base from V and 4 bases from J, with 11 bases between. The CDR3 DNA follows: TGTGCCAGCAGCTTAGAGGACAGACCGTACAATGAGCAGTTCTTC. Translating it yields CASSLEDRPYNEQFF.

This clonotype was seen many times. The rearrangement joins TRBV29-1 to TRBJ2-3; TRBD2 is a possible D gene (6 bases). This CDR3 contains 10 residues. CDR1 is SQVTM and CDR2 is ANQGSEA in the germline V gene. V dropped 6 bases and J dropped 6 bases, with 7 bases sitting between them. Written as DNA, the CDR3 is TGCAGCGTCGGAGGGGATACGCAGTATTTT. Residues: CSVGGDTQYF.

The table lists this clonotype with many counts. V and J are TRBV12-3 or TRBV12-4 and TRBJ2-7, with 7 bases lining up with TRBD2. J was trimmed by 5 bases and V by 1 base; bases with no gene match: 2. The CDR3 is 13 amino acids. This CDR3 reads CASSLGTRNEQYF. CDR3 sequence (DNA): TGTGCCAGCAGTTTAGGGACTAGAAACGAGCAGTACTTC.

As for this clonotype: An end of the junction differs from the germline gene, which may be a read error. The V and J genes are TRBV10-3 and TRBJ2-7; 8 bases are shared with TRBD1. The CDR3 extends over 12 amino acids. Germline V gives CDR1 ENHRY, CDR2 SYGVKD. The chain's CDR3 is CAILSVGQAPHF. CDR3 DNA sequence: TGTGCCATCCTTTCTGTGGGACAGGCACCCCACTTC.

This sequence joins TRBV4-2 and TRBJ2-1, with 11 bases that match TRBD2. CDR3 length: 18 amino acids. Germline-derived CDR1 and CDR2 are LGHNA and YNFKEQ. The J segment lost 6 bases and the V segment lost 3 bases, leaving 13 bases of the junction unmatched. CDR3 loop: CASSHRKLLAGVRNEQFF. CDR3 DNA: TGTGCCAGCAGCCACCGAAAGTTACTAGCGGGGGTACGCAATGAGCAGTTCTTC.

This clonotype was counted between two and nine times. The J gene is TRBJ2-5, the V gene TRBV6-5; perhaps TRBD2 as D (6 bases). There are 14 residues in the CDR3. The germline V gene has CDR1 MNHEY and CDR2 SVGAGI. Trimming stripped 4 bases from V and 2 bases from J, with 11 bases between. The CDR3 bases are TGTGCCAGCAGTTCCCAGCGGGCTCAAGAGACCCAGTACTTC. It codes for CASSSQRAQETQYF.

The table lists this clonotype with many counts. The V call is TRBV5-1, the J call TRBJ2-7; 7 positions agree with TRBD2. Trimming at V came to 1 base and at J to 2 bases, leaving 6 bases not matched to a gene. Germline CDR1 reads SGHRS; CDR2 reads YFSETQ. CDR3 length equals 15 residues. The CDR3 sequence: CASSLSSGTTYEQYF. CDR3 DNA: TGCGCCAGCAGCTTGAGCAGCGGGACGACCTACGAGCAGTACTTC. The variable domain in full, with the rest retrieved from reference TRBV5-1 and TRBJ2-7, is KAGVTQTPRYLIKTRGQQVTLSCSPISGHRSVSWYQQTPGQGLQFLFEYFSETQRNKGNFPGRFSGRQFSNSRSEMNVSTLELGDSALYLCASSLSSGTTYEQYFGPGTRLTVT.

The CDR3: CASVGGLGTDTQYF. CDR3 DNA sequence: TGCGCCAGCGTTGGGGGGCTCGGCACAGATACGCAGTATTTT. The V and J genes are TRBV5-1 and TRBJ2-3; D could derive from TRBD1 or TRBD2 (6 bases each). The CDR3 covers 14 residues. The germline V gene encodes CDR1 SGHRS and CDR2 YFSETQ. The V and J ends lost 7 bases and 1 base respectively, with 13 bases between them.

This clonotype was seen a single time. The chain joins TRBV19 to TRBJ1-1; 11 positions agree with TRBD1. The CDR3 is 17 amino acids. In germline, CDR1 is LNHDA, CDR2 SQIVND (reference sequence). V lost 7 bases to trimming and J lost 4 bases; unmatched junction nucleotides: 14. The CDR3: CASTLVPGQGVGTEAFF. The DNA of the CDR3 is TGTGCCAGTACCCTAGTCCCGGGACAGGGGGTGGGCACTGAAGCTTTCTTT.

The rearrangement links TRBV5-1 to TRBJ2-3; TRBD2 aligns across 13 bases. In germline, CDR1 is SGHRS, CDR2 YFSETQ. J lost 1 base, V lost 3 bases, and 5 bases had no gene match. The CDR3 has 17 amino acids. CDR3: CASSSGLAGVGTDTQYF. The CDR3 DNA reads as TGCGCCAGCAGCTCCGGACTAGCGGGGGTGGGCACAGATACGCAGTATTTT.

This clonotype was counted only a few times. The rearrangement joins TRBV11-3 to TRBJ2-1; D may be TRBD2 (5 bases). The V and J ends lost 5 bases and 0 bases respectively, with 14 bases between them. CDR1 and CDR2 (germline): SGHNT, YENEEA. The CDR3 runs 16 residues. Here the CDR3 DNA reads TGTGCCAGCAGCCCCCCACGGGATCCCTCCTACAATGAGCAGTTCTTC. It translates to CASSPPRDPSYNEQFF.

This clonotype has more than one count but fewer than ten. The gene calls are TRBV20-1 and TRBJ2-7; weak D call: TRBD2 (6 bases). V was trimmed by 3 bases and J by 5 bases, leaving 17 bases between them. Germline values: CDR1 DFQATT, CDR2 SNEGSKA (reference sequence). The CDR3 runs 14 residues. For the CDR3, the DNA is TGCAGTGCTAGGGACGTGCGGGGCGGTCACGAGCAGTACTTC. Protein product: CSARDVRGGHEQYF.